This T cell receptor beta chain was found in a study of blood T cells in healthy people across ages. Broader study findings: Long-lived donors exceeded aged donors in naive CD4+ cells and diversity. TCR beta diversity was tightly associated with the proportion of naive T cells.

Primers used in a second PCR of roughly 6 to 11 cycles were a sample-barcoded 5' primer and a J-beta primer mix. TCRdb passed the 5' RACE reads through MiXCR, listing each CDR3 protein once. The sample carries some 1.4 million distinct CDR3 sequences, about 40% recorded once. On this clonotype itself: Antigen specificity is unknown. Since no conserved phenylalanine or tryptophan closes the CDR3, a read error is the likely cause.

At least 6.5 million PBMCs were isolated per sample. This CDR3 region has 17 residues. Germline-derived CDR1 and CDR2 are ENHRY and SYGVKD. V shed 6 bases, J shed 7 bases, and the junction held 15 bases outside the gene matches. The source is a woman aged 18-29 years in good health. The chain combines TRBV10-3 with TRBJ2-1; TRBD1 aligns across 10 bases. Sequenced input: blood. CDR3 DNA: TGTGCCATCAGCCCGGGACAGGGGCGCGAAGGAACAAATGAGCAGTTCCTC. Protein: CAISPGQGREGTNEQFL.